This paragraph covers one T cell receptor (beta chain) sequence. As yet, its antigen is unknown. This sample was included in a study of shared clonotypes between healthy human individuals. Clones were read by immunoSEQ multiplex PCR, and TCRdb kept only the in-frame ones, dropping some. This table has some 2.3 million clones, roughly 93% appearing once. Broader study findings: An anticipated effect of sequencing depth on clonotype sharing among donors was recognized. A generally larger estimated richness was seen in naive subsets than in memory subsets. It was the non-shared clonotypes that had lower generation probabilities than clonotypes shared by all four donors.

This CDR3 region has 18 residues. V lost 1 base and J lost 4; bases outside the gene matches: 10. CDR1 and CDR2 (germline): MGHDK, SYGVNS. The V and J genes are TRBV25-1 and TRBJ2-3; 11 bases line up with TRBD2. The receptor was isolated from a man between 18 and 29 years old in good health. Some clones in this sample may be carry-over from other donors' samples. The sequenced sample was naive CD4+ T cells from PBMCs. Described subset: CD45RA+ positively selected. This chain's CDR3 is CASSESHRTSGSPDTQYF. The CDR3 region has the DNA TGTGCCAGCAGTGAATCCCATCGAACTAGCGGGAGCCCAGATACGCAGTATTTT.